The rows below give T cell receptor beta chains drawn from one sample of a study of blood T cells in healthy people across ages. TCRdb reprocessed the 5' RACE reads with MiXCR, giving one entry per CDR3 protein. Among 1.4 million to 1.5 million distinct CDR3 sequences, 42% were seen once, and the ten largest hold 7.9%. Sequencing used blood. The receptor source for this set is a woman under 30 in good health. Each CDR3 is given with its conserved first and last residue. D genes are given only for firm matches. Some rows have no size entry. The others give once, few or many, or a class for an expanded clone.

j_call: TRBJ2-5
d_call: TRBD2
v_call: TRBV11-2
clone_size: few
cdr3_nt: TGTGCCAGCAGCCAGGGACTAGCGGTGGGGGCACAAGAGACCCAGTACTTC
cdr3_aa: CASSQGLAVGAQETQYF

j_call: TRBJ1-6
d_call: -
v_call: TRBV12-3/TRBV12-4
clone_size: once
cdr3_nt: TGTGCCAGCACATGGGATCATAATTCACCCCTCCACTTT
cdr3_aa: CASTWDHNSPLHF

j_call: TRBJ2-6
d_call: -
v_call: TRBV6-5
clone_size: -
cdr3_nt: TGTGCCAGCAGTTACCAACAGGGGAGGTCTACTGGGGCCAACGTCCTGACTTTC
cdr3_aa: CASSYQQGRSTGANVLTF

j_call: TRBJ2-1
d_call: TRBD2
v_call: TRBV9
clone_size: -
cdr3_nt: TGTGCCAGCAGCGTTTCGACTAGCGGAGTCGGGTACAATGAGCAGTTCTTC
cdr3_aa: CASSVSTSGVGYNEQFF

j_call: TRBJ2-7
d_call: -
v_call: TRBV6-1
clone_size: -
cdr3_nt: TGTGCCAGCACCAATTGGGACTTAGGCTACGAGCAGTACTTC
cdr3_aa: CASTNWDLGYEQYF

j_call: TRBJ2-7
d_call: -
v_call: TRBV4-2
clone_size: -
cdr3_nt: TGTGCCAGCAGCCGACCGGACGGGGTTGACTACGAGCAGTACTTC
cdr3_aa: CASSRPDGVDYEQYF

j_call: TRBJ2-2
d_call: -
v_call: TRBV21-1
clone_size: few
cdr3_nt: TGTGCCAGCAAGGGCACCGGGGAGCTGTTTTTT
cdr3_aa: CASKGTGELFF

j_call: TRBJ1-1
d_call: TRBD1
v_call: TRBV27
clone_size: -
cdr3_nt: TGTGCCAGCCTGGACAGGGCCATGAACACTGAAGCTTTCTTT
cdr3_aa: CASLDRAMNTEAFF

j_call: TRBJ2-3
d_call: -
v_call: TRBV6-6
clone_size: few
cdr3_nt: TGTGCCAGCAGTTACAAGGGTGGGAGAGATACGCAGTATTTT
cdr3_aa: CASSYKGGRDTQYF

j_call: TRBJ1-4
d_call: TRBD1
v_call: TRBV7-8
clone_size: few
cdr3_nt: TGTGCCAGCAGCTTAGTCTTCAAACCGGGACAGAAAAATGAAAAACTGTTTTTT
cdr3_aa: CASSLVFKPGQKNEKLFF

j_call: TRBJ1-4
d_call: -
v_call: TRBV4-2
clone_size: -
cdr3_nt: TGTGCCAGCAGCCGGCTAACAACTAATGAAAAACTGTTTTTT
cdr3_aa: CASSRLTTNEKLFF

j_call: TRBJ2-7
d_call: -
v_call: TRBV7-2
clone_size: few
cdr3_nt: TGTGCCAGCAGTCGATCTTACAGCGACTACGAGCAGTACTTC
cdr3_aa: CASSRSYSDYEQYF

j_call: TRBJ2-7
d_call: -
v_call: TRBV18
clone_size: -
cdr3_nt: TGTGCCAGCTCCGGTAGAGGGAGCATAAACGAGCAGTACTTC
cdr3_aa: CASSGRGSINEQYF

j_call: TRBJ2-7
d_call: TRBD1
v_call: TRBV3-1
clone_size: few
cdr3_nt: TGTGCCAGCAGTCTAAAGACAGGGACCTACGAGCAGTACTTC
cdr3_aa: CASSLKTGTYEQYF

j_call: TRBJ2-1
d_call: -
v_call: TRBV7-8
clone_size: -
cdr3_nt: TGTGCCAGCAGCTTAGAGTCGAGCTCCTACAATGAGCAGTTCTTC
cdr3_aa: CASSLESSSYNEQFF

j_call: TRBJ1-4
d_call: -
v_call: TRBV10-3
clone_size: -
cdr3_nt: TGTGCCATCAGTACGGGCCAGGGTAATAATGAAAAACTGTTTTTT
cdr3_aa: CAISTGQGNNEKLFF

j_call: TRBJ2-7
d_call: -
v_call: TRBV27
clone_size: -
cdr3_nt: TGTGCCAGCAGTTTCGCGGGGCAGGGCTATTCCTACGAGCAGTACTTC
cdr3_aa: CASSFAGQGYSYEQYF

j_call: TRBJ2-7
d_call: TRBD1
v_call: TRBV6-6
clone_size: -
cdr3_nt: TGTGCCAGCAGTTCAGGACAGGGGGCTCACCAAGCCCGCGAGCAGTACTTC
cdr3_aa: CASSSGQGAHQAREQYF

j_call: TRBJ2-6
d_call: -
v_call: TRBV27
clone_size: few
cdr3_nt: TGTGCCAGCAAGGGCATTAGCTCTGGGGCCAACGTCCTGACTTTC
cdr3_aa: CASKGISSGANVLTF

j_call: TRBJ1-6
d_call: TRBD1
v_call: TRBV5-6
clone_size: -
cdr3_nt: TGTGCCAGCAGGAGGGGGCAGGATTCACCCCTCCACTTT
cdr3_aa: CASRRGQDSPLHF

j_call: TRBJ2-6
d_call: TRBD1
v_call: TRBV5-6
clone_size: -
cdr3_nt: TGTGCCAGCAGGAAAACCGGGACAGTTATAGGTGGGGCCAACGTCCTGACTTTC
cdr3_aa: CASRKTGTVIGGANVLTF

j_call: TRBJ2-1
d_call: TRBD2
v_call: TRBV4-1
clone_size: few
cdr3_nt: TGCGCCAGCAGCCAAGTTTGGCGGGGGAGCTCCTACAATGAGCAGTTCTTC
cdr3_aa: CASSQVWRGSSYNEQFF

j_call: TRBJ1-5
d_call: TRBD1
v_call: TRBV12-3/TRBV12-4
clone_size: -
cdr3_nt: TGTGCCAGCTGGAAGCGACAGGGGGTTAACAATCAGCCCCAGCATTTT
cdr3_aa: CASWKRQGVNNQPQHF

j_call: TRBJ2-1
d_call: -
v_call: TRBV27
clone_size: -
cdr3_nt: TGTGCCAGCAGTTTTGGGGGGTACTACAATGAGCAGGTCTTC
cdr3_aa: CASSFGGYYNEQVF

j_call: TRBJ1-4
d_call: -
v_call: TRBV29-1
clone_size: few
cdr3_nt: TGCAGCGTTGTCAATCCGGGACACCGTGCAACTAATGAAAAACTGTTTTTT
cdr3_aa: CSVVNPGHRATNEKLFF

j_call: TRBJ2-7
d_call: -
v_call: TRBV7-6
clone_size: -
cdr3_nt: TGTGCCAGCAGCCCGCCGGAAAAGGACGAGCAGTACTTC
cdr3_aa: CASSPPEKDEQYF